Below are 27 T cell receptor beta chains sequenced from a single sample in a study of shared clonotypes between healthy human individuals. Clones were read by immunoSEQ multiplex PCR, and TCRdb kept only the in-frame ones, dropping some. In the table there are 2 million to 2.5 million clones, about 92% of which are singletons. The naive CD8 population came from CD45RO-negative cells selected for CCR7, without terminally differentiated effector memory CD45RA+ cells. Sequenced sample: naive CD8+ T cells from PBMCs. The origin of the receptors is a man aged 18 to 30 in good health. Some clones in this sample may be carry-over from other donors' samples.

CDR3: CASNQGALNEQFF. CDR3 bases: TGTGCCAGTAACCAGGGGGCGCTGAATGAGCAGTTCTTC. The chain links TRBV11-2 to TRBJ2-1, with 8 bases identical to TRBD1. Per the germline V gene, CDR1 is SGHAT and CDR2 is FQNNGV. The CDR3 is 13 amino acids. With V trimmed by 9 bases and J by 7 bases, 8 bases remained unmatched.

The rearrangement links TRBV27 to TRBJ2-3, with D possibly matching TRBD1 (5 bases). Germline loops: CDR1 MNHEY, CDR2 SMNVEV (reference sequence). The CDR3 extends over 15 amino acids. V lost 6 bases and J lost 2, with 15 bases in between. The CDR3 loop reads CASRHTGTPTDTQYF. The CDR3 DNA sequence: TGTGCCAGCAGACACACAGGAACCCCCACAGATACGCAGTATTTT.

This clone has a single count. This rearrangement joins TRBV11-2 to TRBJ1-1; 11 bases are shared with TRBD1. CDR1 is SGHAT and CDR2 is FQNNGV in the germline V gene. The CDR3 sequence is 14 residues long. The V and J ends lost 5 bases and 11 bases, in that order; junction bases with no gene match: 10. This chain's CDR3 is CASSRGQGARGAFF. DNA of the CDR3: TGTGCCAGCAGCAGAGGACAGGGGGCGCGGGGTGCTTTCTTT.

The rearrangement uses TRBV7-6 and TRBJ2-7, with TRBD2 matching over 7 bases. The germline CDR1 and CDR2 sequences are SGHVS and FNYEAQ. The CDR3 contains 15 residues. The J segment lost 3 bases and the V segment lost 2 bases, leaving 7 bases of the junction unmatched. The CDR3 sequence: CASSLRVAGVYEQYF. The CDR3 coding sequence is TGTGCCAGCAGCTTAAGGGTGGCGGGAGTCTACGAGCAGTACTTC.

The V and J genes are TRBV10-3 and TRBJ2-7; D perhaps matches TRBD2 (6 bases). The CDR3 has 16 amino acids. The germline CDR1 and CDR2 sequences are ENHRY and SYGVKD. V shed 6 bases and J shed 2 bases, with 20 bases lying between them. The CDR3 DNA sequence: TGTGCCATCAGCCGCGTGGAGATCGGAGGGGCCTACGAGCAGTACTTC. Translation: CAISRVEIGGAYEQYF.

The CDR3 sequence: CASSPGGGGLYNEQFF. The CDR3, as DNA: TGTGCCAGCAGCCCGGGGGGCGGGGGCCTATACAATGAGCAGTTCTTC. V gene TRBV11-2 combines with J gene TRBJ2-1, with TRBD2 as a possible D gene (7 bases). This CDR3 spans 16 amino acids. The germline V gene has CDR1 SGHAT and CDR2 FQNNGV. Between the trimmed V and J ends, which lost 5 bases and 4 bases, there was a span of 18 bases.

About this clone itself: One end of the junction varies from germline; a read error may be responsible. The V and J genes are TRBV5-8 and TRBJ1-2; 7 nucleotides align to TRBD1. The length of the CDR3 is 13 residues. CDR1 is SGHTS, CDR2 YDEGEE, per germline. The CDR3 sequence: CASSLRGGQAGRF. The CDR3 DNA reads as TGTGCCAGCAGCTTGCGGGGCGGACAGGCGGGTCGCTTC.

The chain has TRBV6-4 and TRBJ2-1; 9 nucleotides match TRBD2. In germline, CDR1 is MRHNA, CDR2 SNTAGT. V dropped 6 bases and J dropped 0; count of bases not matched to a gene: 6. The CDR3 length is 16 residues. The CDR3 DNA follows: TGTGCCAGCAGCCCTAGCGGGACGTTCTCCTACAATGAGCAGTTCTTC. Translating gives CASSPSGTFSYNEQFF.

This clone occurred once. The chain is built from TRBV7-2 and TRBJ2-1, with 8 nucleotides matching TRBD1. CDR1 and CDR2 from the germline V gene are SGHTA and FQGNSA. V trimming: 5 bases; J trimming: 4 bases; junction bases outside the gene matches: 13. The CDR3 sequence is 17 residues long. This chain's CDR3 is CASSRTGKRGAYNEQFF. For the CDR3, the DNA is TGTGCCAGCAGCCGGACAGGGAAAAGGGGAGCTTACAATGAGCAGTTCTTC.

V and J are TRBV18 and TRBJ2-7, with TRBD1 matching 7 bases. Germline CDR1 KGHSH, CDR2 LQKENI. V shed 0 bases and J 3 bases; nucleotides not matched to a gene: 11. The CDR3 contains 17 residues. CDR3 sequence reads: CASSPPVTDYRGYEQYF. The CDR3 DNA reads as TGTGCCAGCTCACCACCGGTTACAGACTACAGGGGCTACGAGCAGTACTTC.

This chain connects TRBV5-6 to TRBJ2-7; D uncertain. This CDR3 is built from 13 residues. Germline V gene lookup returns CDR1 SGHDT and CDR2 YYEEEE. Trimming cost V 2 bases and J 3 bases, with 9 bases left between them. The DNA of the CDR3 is TGTGCCAGCAGCTTCGGCAGGTTCTACGAGCAGTACTTC. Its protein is CASSFGRFYEQYF.

CDR3 residues: CASSPHQGTGVVETQYF. The CDR3 DNA sequence: TGTGCCAGCAGCCCACATCAAGGGACAGGGGTGGTTGAGACCCAGTACTTC. The chain joins TRBV9 to TRBJ2-5; 10 positions agree with TRBD1. The CDR3 sequence is 17 residues long. With 4 bases clipped from V and 5 bases from J, the junction kept 14 bases outside the gene matches. CDR1 and CDR2 from the germline V gene are SGDLS and YYNGEE. The full variable domain, completed using reference TRBV9 and TRBJ2-5, is DSGVTQTPKHLITATGQRVTLRCSPRSGDLSVYWYQQSLDQGLQFLIQYYNGEERAKGNILERFSAQQFPDLHSELNLSSLELGDSALYFCASSPHQGTGVVETQYFGPGTRLLVL.

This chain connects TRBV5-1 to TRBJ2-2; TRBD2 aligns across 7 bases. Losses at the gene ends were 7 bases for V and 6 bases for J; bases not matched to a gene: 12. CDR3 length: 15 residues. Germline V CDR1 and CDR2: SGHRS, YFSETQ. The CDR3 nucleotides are TGCGCCAGCGTATTTTCCCCGGGAGGTGCCGGGGAGCTGTTTTTT. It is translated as CASVFSPGGAGELFF.

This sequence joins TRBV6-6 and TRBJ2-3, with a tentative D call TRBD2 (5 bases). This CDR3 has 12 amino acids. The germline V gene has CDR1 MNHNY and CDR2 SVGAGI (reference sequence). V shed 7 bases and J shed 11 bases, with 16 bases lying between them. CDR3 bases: TGTGCCAGCACCCCTGAGGGTGGCGGGCAGTATTTT. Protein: CASTPEGGGQYF.

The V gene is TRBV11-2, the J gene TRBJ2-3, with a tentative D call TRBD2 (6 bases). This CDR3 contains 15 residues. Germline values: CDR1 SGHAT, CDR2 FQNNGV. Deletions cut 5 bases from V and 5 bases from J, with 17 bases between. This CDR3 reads CASSLAVREVDTQYF. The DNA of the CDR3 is TGTGCCAGCAGCCTCGCTGTTAGGGAGGTAGATACGCAGTATTTT.

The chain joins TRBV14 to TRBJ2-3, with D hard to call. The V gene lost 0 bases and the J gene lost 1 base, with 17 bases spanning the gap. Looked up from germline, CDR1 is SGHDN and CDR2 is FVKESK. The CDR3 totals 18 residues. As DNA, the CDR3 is TGTGCCAGCAGCCAAGATGGGTCGGTCCGTCGGGGCACAGATACGCAGTATTTT. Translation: CASSQDGSVRRGTDTQYF.

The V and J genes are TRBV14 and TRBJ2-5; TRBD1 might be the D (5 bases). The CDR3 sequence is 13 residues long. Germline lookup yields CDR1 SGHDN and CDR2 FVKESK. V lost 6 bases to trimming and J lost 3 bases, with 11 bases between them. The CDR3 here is CASRQTGEETQYF. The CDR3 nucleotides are TGTGCCAGCAGACAAACAGGTGAAGAGACCCAGTACTTC.

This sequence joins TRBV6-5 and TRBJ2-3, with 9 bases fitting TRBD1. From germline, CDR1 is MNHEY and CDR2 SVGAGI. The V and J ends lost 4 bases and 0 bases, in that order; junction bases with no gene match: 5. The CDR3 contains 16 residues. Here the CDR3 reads CASSFTGGLSTDTQYF. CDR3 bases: TGTGCCAGCAGTTTCACAGGGGGCCTCAGCACAGATACGCAGTATTTT.

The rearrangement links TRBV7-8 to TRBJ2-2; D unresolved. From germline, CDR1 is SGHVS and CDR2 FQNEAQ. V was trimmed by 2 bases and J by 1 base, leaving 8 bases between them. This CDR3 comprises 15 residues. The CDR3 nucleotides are TGTGCCAGCAGCTTATGGTCGGGGAACACCGGGGAGCTGTTTTTT. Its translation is CASSLWSGNTGELFF.

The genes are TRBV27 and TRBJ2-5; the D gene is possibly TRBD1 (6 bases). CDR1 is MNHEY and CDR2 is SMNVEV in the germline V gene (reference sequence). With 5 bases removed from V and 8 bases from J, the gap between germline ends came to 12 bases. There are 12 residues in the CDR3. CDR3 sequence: CASSQLQGTQYF. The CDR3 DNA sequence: TGTGCCAGCAGTCAACTACAGGGAACCCAGTACTTC.

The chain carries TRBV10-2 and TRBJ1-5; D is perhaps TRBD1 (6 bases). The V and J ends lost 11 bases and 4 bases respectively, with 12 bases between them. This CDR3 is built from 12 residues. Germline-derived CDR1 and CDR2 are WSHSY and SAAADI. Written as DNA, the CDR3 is TGCGCCGAGGGGGTTGGGAATCAGCCCCAGCATTTT. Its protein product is CAEGVGNQPQHF.

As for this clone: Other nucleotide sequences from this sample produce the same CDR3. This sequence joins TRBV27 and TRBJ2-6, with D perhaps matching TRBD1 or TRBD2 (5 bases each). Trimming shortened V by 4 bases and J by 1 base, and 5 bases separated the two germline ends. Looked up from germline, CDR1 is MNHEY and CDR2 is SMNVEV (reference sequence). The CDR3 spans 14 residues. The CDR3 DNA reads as TGTGCCAGCAGTTGGGGGTCTGGGGCCAACGTCCTGACTTTC. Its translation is CASSWGSGANVLTF.

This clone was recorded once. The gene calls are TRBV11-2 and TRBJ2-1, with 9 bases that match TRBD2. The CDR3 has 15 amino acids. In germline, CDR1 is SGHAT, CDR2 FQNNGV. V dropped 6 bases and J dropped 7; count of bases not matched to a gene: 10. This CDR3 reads CASRYSGSKGNEQFF. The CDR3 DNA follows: TGTGCCAGCAGGTATAGCGGGAGTAAGGGGAATGAGCAGTTCTTC.

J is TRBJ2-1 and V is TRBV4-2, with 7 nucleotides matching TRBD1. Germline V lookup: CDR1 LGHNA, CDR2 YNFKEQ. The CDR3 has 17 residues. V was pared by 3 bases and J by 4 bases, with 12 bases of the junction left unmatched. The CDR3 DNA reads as TGTGCCAGCAGCCACGATGAAGCCGGGACAGCGTACAATGAGCAGTTCTTC. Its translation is CASSHDEAGTAYNEQFF.

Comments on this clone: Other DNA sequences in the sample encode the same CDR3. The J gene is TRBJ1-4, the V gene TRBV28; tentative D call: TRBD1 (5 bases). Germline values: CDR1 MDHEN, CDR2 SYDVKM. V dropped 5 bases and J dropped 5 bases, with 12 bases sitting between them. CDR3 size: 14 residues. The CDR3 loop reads CASSPGGENEKLFF. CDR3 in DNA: TGTGCCAGCAGTCCGGGGGGGGAGAATGAAAAACTGTTTTTT. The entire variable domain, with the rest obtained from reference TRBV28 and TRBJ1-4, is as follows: DVKVTQSSRYLVKRTGEKVFLECVQDMDHENMFWYRQDPGLGLRLIYFSYDVKMKEKGDIPEGYSVSREKKERFSLILESASTNQTSMYLCASSPGGENEKLFFGSGTQLSVL.

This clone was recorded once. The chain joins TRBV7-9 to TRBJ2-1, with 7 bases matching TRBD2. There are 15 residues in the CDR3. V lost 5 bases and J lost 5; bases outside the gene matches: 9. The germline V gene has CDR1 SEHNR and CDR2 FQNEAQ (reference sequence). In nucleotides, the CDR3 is TGTGCCAGCAGCCATTGGGGAGGGCCGGACAATGAGCAGTTCTTC. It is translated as CASSHWGGPDNEQFF.

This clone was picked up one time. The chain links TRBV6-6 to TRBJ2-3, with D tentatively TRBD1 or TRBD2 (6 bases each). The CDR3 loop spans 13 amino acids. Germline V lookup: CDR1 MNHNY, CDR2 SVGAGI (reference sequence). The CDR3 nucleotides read TGTGTCACAACAGGGACTAGCACAGATACGCAGTATTTT. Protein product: CVTTGTSTDTQYF.